The next 19 T cell receptor beta chains were all read from a single sample in a study of identifying expanded T cells in peripheral blood. The method was immunoSEQ multiplex PCR; TCRdb's version includes in-frame clones alone and lacks a portion of them. The data contain 75,000 to 95,000 clones, around 90% of them seen just once; the ten biggest clones take up roughly 7%. Sequencing used blood. The receptor set was obtained from a person between 18 and 75 years old in good health.

The chain links TRBV19 to TRBJ1-6; D is unclear. This CDR3 is 16 amino acids long. Trimming cost V 4 bases and J 5 bases, with 15 bases left between them. CDR1 is LNHDA, CDR2 SQIVND, per germline (reference sequence). The CDR3 sequence: CASSTEIWANNSPLHF. The CDR3 bases are TGTGCCAGTAGTACTGAAATATGGGCCAATAATTCACCCCTCCACTTT.

This clone appeared once. The chain carries TRBV5-4 and TRBJ2-1; the match to TRBD1 covers 10 bases. V lost 4 bases and J lost 3; bases outside the gene matches: 7. This CDR3 contains 16 residues. Per the germline V gene, CDR1 is SGHNT and CDR2 is YYREEE (reference sequence). The CDR3 DNA is TGTGCCAGCAGCCATTGGACAGGGGGAAACTACAATGAGCAGTTCTTC. Translated: CASSHWTGGNYNEQFF.

The genes are TRBV5-1 and TRBJ2-6, with D hard to call. Trimming shortened V by 3 bases and J by 0 bases, and 13 bases separated the two germline ends. CDR1 and CDR2 from the germline V gene are SGHRS and YFSETQ. The CDR3 extends over 17 amino acids. As DNA, the CDR3 is TGCGCCAGCAGCTCAAGGGATCCTTTCTCTGGGGCCAACGTCCTGACTTTC. It specifies CASSSRDPFSGANVLTF. Together with reference TRBV5-1 and TRBJ2-6, the CDR3 gives the full variable domain: KAGVTQTPRYLIKTRGQQVTLSCSPISGHRSVSWYQQTPGQGLQFLFEYFSETQRNKGNFPGRFSGRQFSNSRSEMNVSTLELGDSALYLCASSSRDPFSGANVLTFGAGSRLTVL.

V is TRBV5-1 and J is TRBJ1-6; unclear D gene. Deletions cut 4 bases from V and 6 bases from J, with 17 bases between. Germline assignment: CDR1 SGHRS and CDR2 YFSETQ. The CDR3 covers 16 residues. CDR3 protein: CASSQMVGSSNSPLHF. CDR3 in DNA: TGCGCCAGCAGCCAGATGGTAGGGTCTTCTAATTCACCCCTCCACTTT. Complete variable domain (other parts from reference TRBV5-1 and TRBJ1-6): KAGVTQTPRYLIKTRGQQVTLSCSPISGHRSVSWYQQTPGQGLQFLFEYFSETQRNKGNFPGRFSGRQFSNSRSEMNVSTLELGDSALYLCASSQMVGSSNSPLHFGNGTRLTVT.

This sequence joins TRBV5-1 and TRBJ1-4; D gene ambiguous. Trimming took off 4 bases at V and 0 bases at J, with 10 bases between the two ends. From germline, CDR1 is SGHRS and CDR2 YFSETQ. The CDR3 length is 15 residues. The CDR3: CASSPGSATNEKLFF. CDR3 bases: TGCGCCAGCAGCCCTGGTTCCGCAACTAATGAAAAACTGTTTTTT. The complete variable domain, with remaining parts taken from reference TRBV5-1 and TRBJ1-4, reads KAGVTQTPRYLIKTRGQQVTLSCSPISGHRSVSWYQQTPGQGLQFLFEYFSETQRNKGNFPGRFSGRQFSNSRSEMNVSTLELGDSALYLCASSPGSATNEKLFFGSGTQLSVL.

The gene calls are TRBV6-5 and TRBJ1-3; D perhaps matches TRBD1 (6 bases). Germline assignment: CDR1 MNHEY and CDR2 SVGAGI. The CDR3 contains 14 residues. The ends were cut back, 10 bases at V and 0 bases at J, with 13 bases in the middle. The CDR3 reads CATRGLSSGNTIYF. The CDR3 DNA follows: TGTGCCACCAGGGGTCTTTCCTCTGGAAACACCATATATTTT.

This clone was counted a few times. V usage is TRBV4-2 and J usage is TRBJ2-7; 11 nucleotides match TRBD2. The germline V gene has CDR1 LGHNA and CDR2 YNFKEQ. J was trimmed by 3 bases and V by 6 bases; bases with no gene match: 4. The CDR3 spans 14 residues. CDR3 sequence: CASRNSGGDYEQYF. The CDR3 DNA is TGTGCCAGCAGGAATAGCGGGGGGGACTACGAGCAGTACTTC.

This rearrangement joins TRBV11-2 to TRBJ1-1; D unclear. The CDR3 loop spans 13 amino acids. V dropped 3 bases and J dropped 1 base, with 6 bases sitting between them. The germline gives CDR1 SGHAT, CDR2 FQNNGV. CDR3 sequence reads: CASSFNRNTEAFF. The CDR3 coding sequence is TGTGCCAGCAGCTTCAACAGGAACACTGAAGCTTTCTTT.

The V and J genes are TRBV5-1 and TRBJ2-7; 8 nucleotides agree with TRBD2. This CDR3 has 15 residues. Germline values: CDR1 SGHRS, CDR2 YFSETQ. After removal of 4 bases from V and 2 bases from J, the junction contained 8 bases not matched to a gene. CDR3 amino acids: CASSQSGGHPYEQYF. The CDR3 coding sequence is TGCGCCAGCAGCCAAAGCGGGGGCCACCCCTACGAGCAGTACTTC.

This chain uses TRBV7-8 with TRBJ2-5; 9 nucleotides line up with TRBD1. The CDR3 runs 15 residues. With 5 bases clipped from V and 5 bases from J, the junction kept 9 bases outside the gene matches. CDR1 is SGHVS, CDR2 FQNEAQ, per germline. CDR3 residues: CASSHRTGDRETQYF. In DNA, the CDR3 is TGTGCCAGCAGCCACCGGACAGGGGATAGGGAGACCCAGTACTTC.

V usage is TRBV4-2 and J usage is TRBJ2-4, with 9 positions matching TRBD2. Looked up from germline, CDR1 is LGHNA and CDR2 is YNFKEQ. CDR3 length: 16 residues. V was clipped by 1 base and J by 7 bases; unmatched bases: 8. CDR3 amino acids: CASSQVLSGGLNIQYF. The DNA for the CDR3 is TGTGCCAGCAGCCAAGTCCTAAGCGGGGGGCTGAACATTCAGTACTTC.

The chain is built from TRBV6-4 and TRBJ1-5; D is possibly TRBD1 (5 bases). The CDR3 totals 18 residues. V shed 7 bases and J shed 2 bases, with 24 bases lying between them. Per the germline V gene, CDR1 is MRHNA and CDR2 is SNTAGT. CDR3 amino acids: CASIVGTGGSKGNQPQHF. The CDR3 coding sequence is TGTGCCAGCATTGTTGGGACGGGCGGCAGTAAAGGCAATCAGCCCCAGCATTTT.

The chain combines TRBV2 with TRBJ2-7; TRBD1 aligns across 8 bases. V was pared by 6 bases and J by 4 bases, with 11 bases of the junction left unmatched. The germline V gene has CDR1 SNHLY and CDR2 FYNNEI. This CDR3 is 15 amino acids long. The CDR3 coding sequence is TGTGCCAGCAGCCAGGCAGGGACAGGCGCGTACGAGCAGTACTTC. Translation gives CASSQAGTGAYEQYF.

The chain links TRBV10-3 to TRBJ1-1, with TRBD1 identical over 8 bases. The V gene end was trimmed by 6 bases and the J gene end by 10 bases; junction bases not matched to a gene: 10. Germline CDR1 reads ENHRY; CDR2 reads SYGVKD. The CDR3 has 13 residues. DNA for the CDR3: TGTGCCATCAGCTACCAGGGGGCTACGGGAGCTTTCTTT. Residues: CAISYQGATGAFF.

This chain uses TRBV18 with TRBJ1-1; tentative D call: TRBD1 (5 bases). V was cut by 8 bases and J by 1 base, with 11 bases left in between. The length of the CDR3 is 13 residues. CDR1 and CDR2 from the germline V gene are KGHSH and LQKENI. CDR3 amino acids: CASQGTSNTEAFF. CDR3 coding DNA: TGTGCCAGCCAAGGGACGTCGAACACTGAAGCTTTCTTT.

The chain employs TRBV10-1 and TRBJ1-1, with 7 bases that match TRBD1. The trim removed 6 bases at V and 1 base at J, leaving 2 bases unmatched. The germline gives CDR1 WNHNN, CDR2 SYGVQD (reference sequence). The CDR3 has 13 amino acids. CDR3 residues: CASSPGGNTEAFF. The DNA for the CDR3 is TGCGCCAGCAGCCCAGGGGGGAACACTGAAGCTTTCTTT.

This clone was counted a single time. The V and J genes are TRBV7-3 and TRBJ2-3; the D gene is possibly TRBD2 (6 bases). Trimming took off 2 bases at V and 1 base at J, with 16 bases between the two ends. This CDR3 has 17 residues. CDR1 is SGHTA, CDR2 FQGTGA, per germline. CDR3 sequence (DNA): TGTGCCAGCAGCTTAGGGCCAGCGGGTTACCGCACAGATACGCAGTATTTT. As protein: CASSLGPAGYRTDTQYF.

The chain couples TRBV27 to TRBJ2-5; D not certain. The V gene's germline CDR1 is MNHEY and CDR2 SMNVEV (reference sequence). Trimming left V 1 base short and J 5 bases short, with 11 bases between. The CDR3 is 14 amino acids. The DNA for the CDR3 is TGTGCCAGCAGTTTATTGGGGTCGCGGGAGACCCAGTACTTC. Its protein is CASSLLGSRETQYF.

This sequence joins TRBV9 and TRBJ2-1; 9 bases line up with TRBD2. Germline CDR1 is SGDLS and CDR2 is YYNGEE. The CDR3 extends over 16 amino acids. J lost 8 bases, V lost 0 bases, and 9 bases had no gene match. CDR3 protein: CASSVAAREGPDEQFF. Here the CDR3 DNA reads TGTGCCAGCAGCGTAGCAGCGCGGGAGGGCCCAGATGAGCAGTTCTTC.